This entry lists 13 T cell receptor beta chains sequenced from one sample in a study of CD8 T cells in Susac syndrome. It was with random hexamers that about 0.45 to 1 ug RNA was reverse transcribed. MiXCR was run by TCRdb on the immunoSEQ multiplex PCR reads, yielding one entry per CDR3 protein. The data hold a few hundred thousand distinct CDR3 sequences, with approximately 90% observed a single time. Sequenced sample: CD8+ T cells from PBMCs. The receptors stem from a human donor with multiple sclerosis.

This chain joins TRBV5-4 and TRBJ1-1; D is unclear. There are 17 residues in the CDR3. The germline V gene encodes CDR1 SGHNT and CDR2 YYREEE (reference sequence). The V end was cut by 2 bases, the J end by 0 bases, with 17 bases between. CDR3 in DNA: TGTGCCAGCAGCTTAGCTGTCGGGGTAAGGATGAACACTGAAGCTTTCTTT. Its translation: CASSLAVGVRMNTEAFF. Using reference TRBV5-4 and TRBJ1-1 for the parts outside the CDR3, the full variable domain is ETGVTQSPTHLIKTRGQQVTLRCSSQSGHNTVSWYQQALGQGPQFIFQYYREEENGRGNFPPRFSGLQFPNYSSELNVNALELDDSALYLCASSLAVGVRMNTEAFFGQGTRLTVV.

This sequence joins TRBV3-1 and TRBJ1-2, with D maybe TRBD1 (5 bases). This CDR3 contains 14 residues. Trimming removed 0 bases at V and 5 bases at J, with 10 bases between. CDR1 is LGHDT and CDR2 is YNNKEL in the germline V gene (reference sequence). This chain's CDR3 is CASSQEREGYGYTF. The CDR3 DNA reads as TGTGCCAGCAGCCAAGAACGGGAGGGGTATGGCTACACCTTC.

The chain carries TRBV19 and TRBJ1-6; D gene ambiguous. V shed 5 bases and J shed 7 bases, with 15 bases lying between them. The CDR3 extends over 15 amino acids. Germline CDR1 LNHDA, CDR2 SQIVND (reference sequence). The CDR3 bases are TGTGCCAGTAGTCCCCCGGCAGCGGTGAATTCACCCCTCCACTTT. This codes for CASSPPAAVNSPLHF.

This CDR3 reads CASSPEGTSYNEQFF. CDR3 DNA: TGTGCCAGCTCACCGGAGGGGACTAGCTACAATGAGCAGTTCTTC. The V gene is TRBV18, the J gene TRBJ2-1; TRBD2 matches at 8 bases. The CDR3 totals 15 residues. In germline, CDR1 is KGHSH, CDR2 LQKENI. V was pared by 3 bases and J by 3 bases, with 4 bases of the junction left unmatched.

In DNA form, the CDR3 reads TGCAGTGCTAGTCGAACAGGGCCGTCCTACGAGCAGTACTTC. Translating gives CSASRTGPSYEQYF. The rearrangement joins TRBV20-1 to TRBJ2-7, with TRBD1 as a possible D gene (6 bases). The V and J ends lost 3 bases and 1 base respectively, with 13 bases between them. CDR3 length: 14 residues. The germline V gene encodes CDR1 DFQATT and CDR2 SNEGSKA (reference sequence).

The rearrangement uses TRBV30 and TRBJ1-1; TRBD1 is a possible D gene (5 bases). The CDR3 is 13 residues long. Trimming stripped 3 bases from V and 3 bases from J, with 11 bases between. Germline CDR1 and CDR2: GTSNPN and SVGIG (reference sequence). CDR3 protein: CAWSGASDTEAFF. In DNA form, the CDR3 reads TGTGCCTGGAGCGGGGCTAGCGACACTGAAGCTTTCTTT.

The chain combines TRBV20-1 with TRBJ2-3; 11 positions agree with TRBD2. The CDR3 consists of 15 residues. Trimming removed 2 bases from V and 3 bases from J; junction bases left unmatched: 4. In germline, CDR1 is DFQATT, CDR2 SNEGSKA (reference sequence). The CDR3 DNA reads TGCAGTGCTAGACCGGGACTAGCGGTTACAGATACGCAGTATTTT. Translating gives CSARPGLAVTDTQYF.

The J gene is TRBJ1-1, the V gene TRBV19; 8 nucleotides line up with TRBD1. Germline assignment: CDR1 LNHDA and CDR2 SQIVND (reference sequence). With 7 bases clipped from V and 1 base from J, the junction kept 2 bases outside the gene matches. The CDR3 is 13 residues long. CDR3 protein: CASNQGANTEAFF. CDR3 nucleotide sequence: TGTGCCAGTAATCAGGGGGCGAACACTGAAGCTTTCTTT.

V and J are TRBV15 and TRBJ2-4; TRBD1 agrees at 7 bases. The CDR3 consists of 18 residues. J gave up 2 bases and V 10 bases, and 20 bases lay outside the gene matches. Germline V gene sequence: CDR1 LNHNV, CDR2 YYDKDF (reference sequence). The DNA of the CDR3 is TGTGCCAATATGGGGACAGACACCACCCGAAGTACCAAAAACATTCAGTACTTC. Protein product: CANMGTDTTRSTKNIQYF. Looking up the rest from reference TRBV15 and TRBJ2-4 gives the full variable domain: DAMVIQNPRYQVTQFGKPVTLSCSQTLNHNVMYWYQQKSSQAPKLLFHYYDKDFNNEADTPDNFQSRRPNTSFCFLDIRSPGLGDTAMYLCANMGTDTTRSTKNIQYFGAGTRLSVL.

V usage is TRBV12-3 or TRBV12-4 and J usage is TRBJ2-5; perhaps TRBD2 as D (6 bases). V dropped 6 bases and J dropped 4 bases, with 9 bases sitting between them. This CDR3 spans 12 amino acids. The CDR3 DNA sequence: TGTGCCAGCAGGGACTACCGAGAGACCCAGTACTTC. It yields the protein CASRDYRETQYF.

V gene TRBV28 combines with J gene TRBJ2-5; D is unresolved. This CDR3 region has 11 residues. The V and J ends lost 5 bases and 5 bases respectively, with 6 bases between them. CDR1 and CDR2 from the germline V gene are MDHEN and SYDVKM. The CDR3 DNA reads TGTGCCAGCAGTCGTCGGGAGACCCAGTACTTC. Its protein product is CASSRRETQYF. The full variable domain, completed using reference TRBV28 and TRBJ2-5, is DVKVTQSSRYLVKRTGEKVFLECVQDMDHENMFWYRQDPGLGLRLIYFSYDVKMKEKGDIPEGYSVSREKKERFSLILESASTNQTSMYLCASSRRETQYFGPGTRLLVL.

The chain joins TRBV7-8 to TRBJ1-5, with D possibly matching TRBD1 (5 bases). CDR1 and CDR2 from the germline V gene are SGHVS and FQNEAQ. The CDR3 is made up of 14 amino acids. The V end lost 3 bases, the J end lost 4 bases, and 10 bases lay between the germline ends. CDR3 sequence: CASSFRQINQPQHF. The DNA for the CDR3 is TGTGCCAGCAGCTTTCGACAGATTAATCAGCCCCAGCATTTT.

The chain joins TRBV27 to TRBJ2-4; 7 nucleotides align to TRBD2. The CDR3 is 16 amino acids. The germline V gene encodes CDR1 MNHEY and CDR2 SMNVEV (reference sequence). J was trimmed by 0 bases and V by 5 bases; bases with no gene match: 7. The CDR3 is CASSTRGRGAKNIQYF. The CDR3 nucleotides read TGTGCCAGCAGTACCCGCGGGAGAGGAGCCAAAAACATTCAGTACTTC.